This TCR beta chain emerged from a study of shared clonotypes between healthy human individuals. About the research overall: Donors had three CD4 naive, three CD4 memory, two CD8 naive and one CD8 memory plate apiece.

Trimming took off 0 bases at V and 2 bases at J, with 8 bases between the two ends. CDR3 length: 14 residues. Germline V gene sequence: CDR1 LGHNA, CDR2 YNFKEQ. Concerning this clone itself: Its antigen is undetermined.

Splitting of each subset's genomic DNA was done evenly across several immunoSEQ plates. TCRdb's copy holds only in-frame clones and misses some; the assay was immunoSEQ multiplex PCR. The table has approximately 2,200,000 clones, about 92% seen once. Study conclusions and caveats: A few donors had about 5% of their naive CD4 clonotypes in common.

Terminally differentiated effector memory CD45RA+ cells were excluded by CCR7 positive selection of CD45RO-negative cells. The TCR sequence derives from a man aged 18-30 years in good health. Some clones in this sample may be carry-over from other donors' samples. The sequenced sample consisted of naive CD8+ T cells from PBMCs. V gene TRBV4-2 combines with J gene TRBJ2-7; no definite D call. CDR3 protein: CASSQDMSTYEQYF. The DNA for the CDR3 is TGTGCCAGCAGCCAAGATATGAGCACCTACGAGCAGTACTTC.